What follows are 26 T cell receptor beta chains derived from one specimen sequenced in a study of shared clonotypes between healthy human individuals. Method: immunoSEQ multiplex PCR; TCRdb's copy keeps in-frame clones and lacks some. The table shows approximately 720,000 clones, with approximately 75% occurring only once. The sample comprised memory CD4+ T cells sorted from blood. The subset here: CD45RA-negative fraction. The source of these receptors is a woman in her 30s in good health.

The chain carries TRBV4-1 and TRBJ2-5, with a tentative D call TRBD1 (6 bases). Trimming left V 3 bases short and J 2 bases short, with 16 bases between. Germline values: CDR1 MGHRA, CDR2 YSYEKL. This CDR3 region has 16 residues. CDR3 DNA: TGCGCCAGCAGCCAGAGACCGGGACACCAACAAGAGACCCAGTACTTC. Translation: CASSQRPGHQQETQYF.

V and J are TRBV6-1 and TRBJ1-1; D gene unclear. Germline V gene data show CDR1 as MNHNS and CDR2 as SASEGT. The V and J ends lost 8 bases and 6 bases respectively, with 22 bases between them. The CDR3 extends over 15 amino acids. CDR3 amino acids: CASQLSAPAPPEAFF. CDR3 DNA sequence: TGTGCCAGCCAACTCTCGGCTCCGGCTCCCCCTGAAGCTTTCTTT.

The rearrangement joins TRBV29-1 to TRBJ2-7; 11 bases are shared with TRBD2. CDR3 length: 13 residues. Germline V gene sequence: CDR1 SQVTM, CDR2 ANQGSEA. The ends lost 7 bases at V and 7 bases at J; junction bases unmatched: 9. This CDR3 is CSGLLAGGSEQYF. As DNA, the CDR3 is TGCAGCGGGCTCCTAGCGGGAGGTAGTGAGCAGTACTTC.

This clone was seen a handful of times. This chain joins TRBV18 and TRBJ2-1, with D unresolved. CDR1 and CDR2 from the germline V gene are KGHSH and LQKENI. CDR3 length: 16 amino acids. Deletions cut 0 bases from V and 3 bases from J, with 12 bases between. CDR3 sequence reads: CASSPPRRSNYNEQFF. The CDR3 nucleotides read TGTGCCAGCTCACCACCAAGGAGATCCAACTACAATGAGCAGTTCTTC.

V is TRBV19 and J is TRBJ2-1; 11 bases map to TRBD2. Germline V CDR1 and CDR2: LNHDA, SQIVND (reference sequence). The CDR3 is 15 residues long. After removal of 7 bases from V and 4 bases from J, the junction contained 6 bases not matched to a gene. The CDR3: CASKGGTSGYNEQFF. Written as DNA, the CDR3 is TGTGCCAGTAAAGGGGGGACTAGCGGTTACAATGAGCAGTTCTTC.

The rearrangement links TRBV4-2 to TRBJ2-6; D is unclear. Germline loops: CDR1 LGHNA, CDR2 YNFKEQ. CDR3 size: 15 residues. The V end was cut by 2 bases, the J end by 0 bases, with 5 bases between. CDR3 DNA: TGTGCCAGCAGCCAAAAGGGCTCTGGGGCCAACGTCCTGACTTTC. Amino acids: CASSQKGSGANVLTF.

On this clone itself: This same CDR3 is encoded by further DNA sequences in the sample. The V call is TRBV28, the J call TRBJ1-3, with D maybe TRBD1 (6 bases). Trimming removed 2 bases from V and 2 bases from J, with 7 bases in between. Germline CDR1 is MDHEN and CDR2 is SYDVKM. The length of the CDR3 is 14 residues. The CDR3 nucleotides are TGTGCCAGCAGTTTAGGGGGCGCTGGAAACACCATATATTTT. Translation: CASSLGGAGNTIYF.

Comment on this clone: The sample carries other DNA sequences with the same CDR3. V and J are TRBV7-9 and TRBJ1-5; no firm D call. Trimming pared 6 bases from V and 7 bases from J, leaving 13 bases between. CDR1 is SEHNR and CDR2 is FQNEAQ in the germline V gene (reference sequence). The CDR3 has 13 amino acids. The CDR3 loop reads CASSPTGSQPQHF. The CDR3 DNA reads TGTGCCAGCAGTCCGACTGGGTCGCAGCCCCAGCATTTT.

V is TRBV28 and J is TRBJ1-3; D might be TRBD1 (5 bases). The CDR3 is made up of 15 amino acids. V was shortened by 3 bases and J by 0 bases, with 9 bases between the two germline ends. Germline CDR1 reads MDHEN; CDR2 reads SYDVKM. The CDR3 sequence: CASSFYRFSGNTIYF. CDR3 nucleotide sequence: TGTGCCAGCAGTTTCTACAGGTTCTCTGGAAACACCATATATTTT.

A few counts support this clone. V is TRBV29-1 and J is TRBJ2-5, with D perhaps matching TRBD1 (5 bases). Trimming shortened V by 4 bases and J by 5 bases, and 8 bases separated the two germline ends. Germline CDR1 is SQVTM and CDR2 is ANQGSEA. This CDR3 is 11 amino acids long. The CDR3 DNA reads TGCAGCGTTGTCCAGGGTGAGACCCAGTACTTC. It is translated as CSVVQGETQYF.

About this clone itself: The same CDR3 is also encoded by other DNA sequences in this sample. This chain links TRBV4-1 with TRBJ2-7, with TRBD2 identical over 10 bases. Losses at the gene ends were 3 bases for V and 1 base for J; bases not matched to a gene: 6. In germline, CDR1 is MGHRA, CDR2 YSYEKL. CDR3 length: 16 residues. The CDR3 sequence is CASSHLLAGSSYEQYF. For the CDR3, the DNA is TGCGCCAGCAGCCACCTACTAGCGGGAAGTTCCTACGAGCAGTACTTC.

V is TRBV2 and J is TRBJ1-2; D perhaps matches TRBD1 (6 bases). Trimming stripped 6 bases from V and 8 bases from J, with 16 bases between. The CDR3 spans 13 residues. Germline-derived CDR1 and CDR2 are SNHLY and FYNNEI. CDR3 sequence reads: CASREQGLRGYTF. Written as DNA, the CDR3 is TGTGCCAGCAGGGAACAGGGCTTGAGAGGCTACACCTTC.

Here the CDR3 reads CASSLTSGVQETQYF. CDR3 bases: TGTGCCAGCAGTTTGACTAGCGGGGTCCAAGAGACCCAGTACTTC. The gene calls are TRBV2 and TRBJ2-5; TRBD2 matches 11 bases. Looked up from germline, CDR1 is SNHLY and CDR2 is FYNNEI. CDR3 length: 15 amino acids. Trimming at V came to 5 bases and at J to 1 base, leaving 3 bases not matched to a gene.

The V call is TRBV10-3, the J call TRBJ2-7; TRBD1 is a possible D gene (5 bases). The CDR3 length is 14 residues. Between the trimmed V and J ends, which lost 4 bases and 2 bases, there was a span of 12 bases. Germline CDR1 is ENHRY and CDR2 is SYGVKD. The CDR3 DNA follows: TGTGCCATCAGTGTAGAGTCAGGGACCTACGAGCAGTACTTC. Amino acid sequence: CAISVESGTYEQYF.

This clone was found a few times. This chain joins TRBV7-3 and TRBJ2-2, with no clear D. The ends were cut back, 5 bases at V and 0 bases at J, with 7 bases in the middle. The germline CDR1 and CDR2 sequences are SGHTA and FQGTGA. This CDR3 is 14 amino acids long. As DNA, the CDR3 is TGTGCCAGCAGCATGGGAACGAACACCGGGGAGCTGTTTTTT. Translation: CASSMGTNTGELFF.

The chain is built from TRBV18 and TRBJ2-7; D tentatively fits TRBD1 or TRBD2 (6 bases each). CDR1 KGHSH and CDR2 LQKENI come from the germline V gene. CDR3 length: 15 amino acids. V was pared by 3 bases and J by 2 bases, with 14 bases between. CDR3 loop: CASSPTGDKTYEQYF. The CDR3 region has the DNA TGTGCCAGCTCACCCACGGGGGACAAGACCTACGAGCAGTACTTC.

CDR3 DNA: TGTGCCAGCAGCCAAGGATCGGGAGGGAACACTGAAGCTTTCTTT. Residues: CASSQGSGGNTEAFF. The rearrangement joins TRBV14 to TRBJ1-1, with D unresolved. The germline V and J ends were trimmed by 1 base and 1 base, with 10 bases remaining between them. Per the germline V gene, CDR1 is SGHDN and CDR2 is FVKESK. CDR3 length: 15 amino acids.

This clone appeared a single time. The genes are TRBV10-2 and TRBJ2-1, with 9 bases lining up with TRBD2. The CDR3 extends over 14 amino acids. Per germline, CDR1 WSHSY and CDR2 SAAADI. V lost 10 bases and J lost 5; bases outside the gene matches: 9. CDR3 in amino acids: CATRSGSDDNEQFF. DNA of the CDR3: TGCGCCACCCGTAGCGGGAGTGACGACAATGAGCAGTTCTTC.

The chain is built from TRBV19 and TRBJ1-4; D remains unclear. With 6 bases removed from V and 6 bases from J, the gap between germline ends came to 11 bases. This CDR3 is 13 amino acids long. The germline V gene encodes CDR1 LNHDA and CDR2 SQIVND (reference sequence). CDR3 sequence reads: CASRGNSDEKLFF. The CDR3 DNA reads as TGTGCCAGTAGGGGTAATTCTGATGAAAAACTGTTTTTT.

The rearrangement uses TRBV28 and TRBJ2-7; 7 nucleotides agree with TRBD1. CDR3 length equals 15 residues. The J segment lost 9 bases and the V segment lost 8 bases, leaving 19 bases of the junction unmatched. Germline V lookup: CDR1 MDHEN, CDR2 SYDVKM. The CDR3 DNA follows: TGTGCCAGCCGTAGAGGGACAGCAGCTGCGTATAGGCAGTACTTC. It yields the protein CASRRGTAAAYRQYF.

This chain's CDR3 is CASSLPWGTGSPSNYGYTF. The CDR3 coding sequence is TGTGCCAGCTCACTTCCTTGGGGGACAGGGAGTCCCTCGAACTATGGCTACACCTTC. The chain has TRBV28 and TRBJ1-2; 9 bases match TRBD1. Germline values: CDR1 MDHEN, CDR2 SYDVKM. The CDR3 spans 19 residues. The V and J ends lost 8 bases and 2 bases, in that order; junction bases with no gene match: 21.

The rearrangement links TRBV19 to TRBJ2-5; 12 positions match TRBD2. The V gene's germline CDR1 is LNHDA and CDR2 SQIVND (reference sequence). V shed 4 bases and J 1 base; nucleotides not matched to a gene: 10. The CDR3 runs 18 residues. The CDR3: CASSSPKLAGGSQETQYF. The CDR3, as DNA: TGTGCCAGTAGTAGTCCCAAACTAGCGGGAGGTAGCCAAGAGACCCAGTACTTC.

The chain uses TRBV5-1 and TRBJ1-1; the D gene is possibly TRBD1 (5 bases). Trimming took 7 bases from V and 0 from J, leaving 19 bases between them. Germline-derived CDR1 and CDR2 are SGHRS and YFSETQ. The CDR3 covers 16 residues. The DNA of the CDR3 is TGCGCCAGCCGTCCCAGGGCGGAGGTAATGAACACTGAAGCTTTCTTT. It translates to CASRPRAEVMNTEAFF.

The genes are TRBV5-1 and TRBJ2-3; D is uncertain. V was shortened by 6 bases and J by 6 bases, with 17 bases between the two germline ends. The CDR3 contains 14 residues. Germline CDR1 SGHRS, CDR2 YFSETQ. CDR3 region: CASTFRNFVDTQYF. The CDR3, as DNA: TGCGCCAGCACTTTTCGAAATTTCGTCGATACGCAGTATTTT.

This clone was counted a single time. The V and J genes are TRBV5-6 and TRBJ2-7; 11 nucleotides match TRBD1. The CDR3 spans 15 residues. CDR1 is SGHDT and CDR2 is YYEEEE in the germline V gene. V dropped 5 bases and J dropped 4; count of bases not matched to a gene: 8. The CDR3 here is CASSQAGTGGYEQYF. The DNA for the CDR3 is TGTGCCAGCAGTCAGGCCGGGACAGGGGGTTACGAGCAGTACTTC.

This CDR3 reads CASSIQGIRTEAFF. CDR3 nucleotide sequence: TGTGCCAGTAGTATTCAGGGTATCCGCACTGAAGCTTTCTTT. The J gene is TRBJ1-1, the V gene TRBV19, with TRBD1 as a possible D gene (5 bases). Germline loops: CDR1 LNHDA, CDR2 SQIVND (reference sequence). CDR3 length equals 14 residues. V lost 3 bases, J lost 4 bases, and 12 bases lay in between.